This TCR beta chain is drawn from a study of T-cell reconstitution after alpha-beta-depleted transplantation in children (dated by TCRdb to the mid-2010s). In the study overall: T-cell immune reconstitution after TCRalphabeta/CD19-depleted allogeneic hematopoietic cell transplantation in children was quantitatively tracked in the study by means of TCR repertoire profiling.

V loses 6 bases, J loses 0 bases, and the germline ends lie 14 bases apart. The germline V gene (reference sequence) supplies CDR1 DFQATT and CDR2 SNEGSKA. Counted from cysteine to phenylalanine, this CDR3 has 15 amino acids. Solely the CDR3 DNA is kept, with 45 bases framed from the first base. Many counts were recorded for this clonotype. Its antigen specificity is not known. No much larger clone exists at a distance of one base, and base qualities are not known. To prepare the library, PCR was applied. TCRdb names Illumina HiSeq 2500 as the instrument used. To normalize quantification of the TCRbeta repertoire, the TCR libraries were built with molecular barcoding that relied on unique molecular identifiers. The raw public reads went through TCRdb reprocessing: fastp at Q25, MiXCR clone calling, in-frame beta chains kept. Identical CDR3 proteins give one entry, which carries the most common genes and DNA. The sample includes under 140,000 distinct CDR3 sequences, with 10% observed a single time. Clones ranked in the top ten supply over 8% of the sample.

The rearrangement joined TRBV20-1 to TRBJ1-4; the D gene is perhaps TRBD1, on 5 matching bases. The clonotype comes from a human donor who donated a stem cell graft to a child with acute lymphoblastic leukemia. The sequencing here drew on PBMCs from the stem cell graft donor, taken from the stem cell graft. In nucleotide form, the sequence is TGCAGTGCCCGCCTGACAGCTGCAACTAATGAAAAACTGTTTTTT. Translation gives CSARLTAATNEKLFF.